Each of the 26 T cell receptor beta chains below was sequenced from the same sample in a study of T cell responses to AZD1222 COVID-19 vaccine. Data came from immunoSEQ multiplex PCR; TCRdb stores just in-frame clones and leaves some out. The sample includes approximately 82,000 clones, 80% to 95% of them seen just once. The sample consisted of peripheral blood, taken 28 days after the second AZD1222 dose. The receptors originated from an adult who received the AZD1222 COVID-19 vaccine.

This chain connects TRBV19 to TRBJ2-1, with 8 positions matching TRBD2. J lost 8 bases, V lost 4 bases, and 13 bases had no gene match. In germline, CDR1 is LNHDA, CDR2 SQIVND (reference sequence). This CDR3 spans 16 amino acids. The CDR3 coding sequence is TGTGCCAGTAGTAGGGCAGAGACTAGCGTATACGATGAGCAGTTCTTC. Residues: CASSRAETSVYDEQFF.

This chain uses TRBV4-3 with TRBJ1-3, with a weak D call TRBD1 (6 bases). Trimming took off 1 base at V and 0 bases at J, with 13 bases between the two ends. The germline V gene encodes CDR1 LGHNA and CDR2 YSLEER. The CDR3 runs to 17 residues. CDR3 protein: CASSQGGGGLSGNTIYF. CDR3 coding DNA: TGCGCCAGCAGCCAAGGAGGGGGGGGCCTCTCTGGAAACACCATATATTTT.

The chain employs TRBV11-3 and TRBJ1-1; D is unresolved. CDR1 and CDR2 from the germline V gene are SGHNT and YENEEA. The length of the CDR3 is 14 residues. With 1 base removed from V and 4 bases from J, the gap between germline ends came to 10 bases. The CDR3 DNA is TGTGCCAGCAGCTTAGGCCCAGTCGGCACTGAAGCTTTCTTT. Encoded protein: CASSLGPVGTEAFF.

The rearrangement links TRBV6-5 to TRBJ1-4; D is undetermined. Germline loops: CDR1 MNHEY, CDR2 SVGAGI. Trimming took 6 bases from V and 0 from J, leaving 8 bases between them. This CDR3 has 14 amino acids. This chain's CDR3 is CASRGPATNEKLFF. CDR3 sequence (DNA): TGTGCCAGCAGAGGGCCTGCAACTAATGAAAAACTGTTTTTT.

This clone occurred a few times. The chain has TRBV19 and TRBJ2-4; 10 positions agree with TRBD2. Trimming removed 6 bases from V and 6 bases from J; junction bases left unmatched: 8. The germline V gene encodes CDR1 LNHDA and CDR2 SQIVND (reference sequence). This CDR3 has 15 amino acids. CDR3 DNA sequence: TGTGCCAGTAGCATATCAGCGGGGGGGCCAAACATTCAGTACTTC. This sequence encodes CASSISAGGPNIQYF.

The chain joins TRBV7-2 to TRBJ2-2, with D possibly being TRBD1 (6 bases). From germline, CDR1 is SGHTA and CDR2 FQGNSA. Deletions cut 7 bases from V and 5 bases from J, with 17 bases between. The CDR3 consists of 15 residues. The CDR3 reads CASTPGGAVTGELFF. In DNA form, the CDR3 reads TGTGCCAGCACCCCTGGGGGCGCCGTGACCGGGGAGCTGTTTTTT. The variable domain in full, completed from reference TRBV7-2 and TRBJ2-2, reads GAGVSQSPSNKVTEKGKDVELRCDPISGHTALYWYRQSLGQGLEFLIYFQGNSAPDKSGLPSDRFSAERTGGSVSTLTIQRTQQEDSAVYLCASTPGGAVTGELFFGEGSRLTVL.

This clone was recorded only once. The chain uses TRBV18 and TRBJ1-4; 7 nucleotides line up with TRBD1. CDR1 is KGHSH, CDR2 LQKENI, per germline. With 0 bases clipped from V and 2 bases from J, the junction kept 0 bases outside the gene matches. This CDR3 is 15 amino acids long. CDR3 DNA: TGTGCCAGCTCACCACCGGGACAGACTAATGAAAAACTGTTTTTT. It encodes CASSPPGQTNEKLFF. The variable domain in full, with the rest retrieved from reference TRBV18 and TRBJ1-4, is NAGVMQNPRHLVRRRGQEARLRCSPMKGHSHVYWYRQLPEEGLKFMVYLQKENIIDESGMPKERFSAEFPKEGPSILRIQQVVRGDSAAYFCASSPPGQTNEKLFFGSGTQLSVL.

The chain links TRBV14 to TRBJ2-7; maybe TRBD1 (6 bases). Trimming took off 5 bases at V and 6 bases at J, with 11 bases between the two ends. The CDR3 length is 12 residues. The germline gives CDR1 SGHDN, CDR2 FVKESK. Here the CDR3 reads CASSTTGFEQYF. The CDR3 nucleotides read TGTGCCAGCAGCACAACAGGGTTCGAGCAGTACTTC.

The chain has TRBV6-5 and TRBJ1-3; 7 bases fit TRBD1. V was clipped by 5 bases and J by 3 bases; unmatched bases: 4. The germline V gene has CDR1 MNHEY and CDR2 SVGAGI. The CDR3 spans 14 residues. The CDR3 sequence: CASSPGGSGNTIYF. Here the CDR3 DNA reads TGTGCCAGCAGTCCAGGGGGAAGTGGAAACACCATATATTTT.

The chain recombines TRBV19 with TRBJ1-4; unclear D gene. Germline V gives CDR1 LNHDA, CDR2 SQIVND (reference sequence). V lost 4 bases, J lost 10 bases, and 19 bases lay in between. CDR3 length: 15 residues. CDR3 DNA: TGTGCCAGTAGTAGCCCAGGCGACCCCAGAGGAAAACTGTTTTTT. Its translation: CASSSPGDPRGKLFF.

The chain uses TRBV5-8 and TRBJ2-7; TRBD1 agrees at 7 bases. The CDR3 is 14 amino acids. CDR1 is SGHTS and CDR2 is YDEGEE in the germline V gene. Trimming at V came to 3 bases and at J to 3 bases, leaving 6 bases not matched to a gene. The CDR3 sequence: CASSSGQVFYEQYF. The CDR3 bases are TGTGCCAGCAGCTCCGGACAGGTTTTCTACGAGCAGTACTTC.

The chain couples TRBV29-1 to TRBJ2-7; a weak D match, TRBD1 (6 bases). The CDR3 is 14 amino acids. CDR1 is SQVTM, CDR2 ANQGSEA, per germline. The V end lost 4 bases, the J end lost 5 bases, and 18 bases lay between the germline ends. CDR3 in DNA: TGCAGCGTTGTTATAGGGGGTCGTGGTGACGAGCAGTACTTC. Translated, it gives CSVVIGGRGDEQYF.

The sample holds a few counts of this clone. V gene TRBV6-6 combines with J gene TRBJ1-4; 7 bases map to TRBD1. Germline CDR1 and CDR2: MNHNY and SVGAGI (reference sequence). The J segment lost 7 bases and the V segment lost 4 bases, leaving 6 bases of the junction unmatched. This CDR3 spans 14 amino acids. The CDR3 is CASSSLRGREKLFF. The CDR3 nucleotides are TGTGCCAGCAGTTCATTGAGGGGGCGTGAAAAACTGTTTTTT.

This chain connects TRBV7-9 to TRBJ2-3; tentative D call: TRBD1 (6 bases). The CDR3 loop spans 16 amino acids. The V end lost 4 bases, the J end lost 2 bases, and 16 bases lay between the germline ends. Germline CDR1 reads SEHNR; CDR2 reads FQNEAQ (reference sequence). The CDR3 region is CASSSIRDKYTDTQYF. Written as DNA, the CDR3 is TGTGCCAGCAGCTCAATCCGGGACAAATACACAGATACGCAGTATTTT.

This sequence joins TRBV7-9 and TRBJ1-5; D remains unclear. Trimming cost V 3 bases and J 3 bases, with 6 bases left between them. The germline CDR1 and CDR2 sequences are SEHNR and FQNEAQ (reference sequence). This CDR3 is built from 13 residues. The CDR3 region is CASSFSPNQPQHF. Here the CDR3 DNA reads TGTGCCAGCAGCTTCAGTCCCAATCAGCCCCAGCATTTT.

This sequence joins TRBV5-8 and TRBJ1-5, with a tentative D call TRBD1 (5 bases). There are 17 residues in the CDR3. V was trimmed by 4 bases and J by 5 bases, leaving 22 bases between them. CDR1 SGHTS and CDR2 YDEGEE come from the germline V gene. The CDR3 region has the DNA TGTGCCAGCAGCCCTGTTTTCTCCAGGGACCCCGATCAGCCCCAGCATTTT. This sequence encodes CASSPVFSRDPDQPQHF.

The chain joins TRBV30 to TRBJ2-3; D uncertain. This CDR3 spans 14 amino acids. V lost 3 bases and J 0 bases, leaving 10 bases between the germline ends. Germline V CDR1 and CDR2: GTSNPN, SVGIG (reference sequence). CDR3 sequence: CAWRGLTSTDTQYF. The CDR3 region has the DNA TGTGCCTGGAGAGGGTTAACTAGCACAGATACGCAGTATTTT.

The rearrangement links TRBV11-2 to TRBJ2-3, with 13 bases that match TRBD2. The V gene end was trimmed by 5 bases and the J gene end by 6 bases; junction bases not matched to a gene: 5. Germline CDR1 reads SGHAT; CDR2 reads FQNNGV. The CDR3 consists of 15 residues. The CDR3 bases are TGTGCCAGCAGCCGACTAGCGGGGGGCAGGGATACGCAGTATTTT. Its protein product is CASSRLAGGRDTQYF.

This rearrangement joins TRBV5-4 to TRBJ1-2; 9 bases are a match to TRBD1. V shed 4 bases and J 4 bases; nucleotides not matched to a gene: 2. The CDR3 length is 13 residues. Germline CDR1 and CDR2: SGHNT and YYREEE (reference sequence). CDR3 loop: CASSRTGAYGYTF. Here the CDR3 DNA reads TGTGCCAGCAGCAGGACAGGGGCCTATGGCTACACCTTC.

CDR3 sequence reads: CASSPTNPGTSGVSTDTQYF. The CDR3 bases are TGTGCCAGCAGCCCAACTAACCCCGGGACTAGCGGGGTAAGCACAGATACGCAGTATTTT. V usage is TRBV3-1 (or the pseudogene TRBV3-2) and J usage is TRBJ2-3, with 13 positions matching TRBD2. The CDR3 covers 20 residues. The V gene end was trimmed by 4 bases and the J gene end by 0 bases; junction bases not matched to a gene: 13. Germline V gene data show CDR1 as LGHDT and CDR2 as YNNKEL (reference sequence).

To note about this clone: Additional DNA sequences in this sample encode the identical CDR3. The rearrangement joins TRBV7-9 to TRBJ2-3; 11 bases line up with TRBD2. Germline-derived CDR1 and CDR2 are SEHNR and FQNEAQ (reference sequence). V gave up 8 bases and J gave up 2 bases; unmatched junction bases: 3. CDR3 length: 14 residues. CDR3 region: CASLAGGSTDTQYF. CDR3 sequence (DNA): TGTGCCAGCCTAGCGGGGGGCTCCACAGATACGCAGTATTTT.

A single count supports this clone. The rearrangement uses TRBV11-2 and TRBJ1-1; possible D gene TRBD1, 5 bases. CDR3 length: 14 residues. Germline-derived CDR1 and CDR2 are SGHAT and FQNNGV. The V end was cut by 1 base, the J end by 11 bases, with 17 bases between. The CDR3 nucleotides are TGTGCCAGCAGCTTAGTATTGAGACCGGGGGAGGCTTTCTTT. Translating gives CASSLVLRPGEAFF. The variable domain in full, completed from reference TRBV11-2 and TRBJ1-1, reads EAGVAQSPRYKIIEKRQSVAFWCNPISGHATLYWYQQILGQGPKLLIQFQNNGVVDDSQLPKDRFSAERLKGVDSTLKIQPAKLEDSAVYLCASSLVLRPGEAFFGQGTRLTVV.

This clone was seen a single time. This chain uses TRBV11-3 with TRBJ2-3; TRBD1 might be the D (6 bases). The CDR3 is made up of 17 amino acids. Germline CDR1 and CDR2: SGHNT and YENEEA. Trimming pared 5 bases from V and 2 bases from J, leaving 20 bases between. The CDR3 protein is CASSPYHGRGHTDTQYF. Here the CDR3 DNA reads TGTGCCAGCAGCCCCTACCACGGCAGGGGTCACACAGATACGCAGTATTTT.

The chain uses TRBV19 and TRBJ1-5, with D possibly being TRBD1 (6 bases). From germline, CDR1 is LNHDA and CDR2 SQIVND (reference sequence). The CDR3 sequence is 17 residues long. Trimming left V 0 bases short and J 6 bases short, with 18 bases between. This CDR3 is CASSIDLIGTYPQPQHF. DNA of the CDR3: TGTGCCAGTAGTATAGATTTGATTGGGACATACCCTCAGCCCCAGCATTTT.

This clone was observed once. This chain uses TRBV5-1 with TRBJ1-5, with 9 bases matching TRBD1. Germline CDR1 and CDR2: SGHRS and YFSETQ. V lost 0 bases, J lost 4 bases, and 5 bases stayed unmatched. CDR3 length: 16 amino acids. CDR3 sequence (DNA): TGCGCCAGCAGCTTGGGCGGACAGGGGTCGAATCAGCCCCAGCATTTT. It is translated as CASSLGGQGSNQPQHF.

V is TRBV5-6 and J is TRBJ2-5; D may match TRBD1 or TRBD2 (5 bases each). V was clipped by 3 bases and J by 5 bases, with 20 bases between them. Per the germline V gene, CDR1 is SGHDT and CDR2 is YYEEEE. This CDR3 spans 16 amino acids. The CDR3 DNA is TGTGCCAGCAGCTCCCGGGACGTATTACTGGGGGAGACCCAGTACTTC. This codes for CASSSRDVLLGETQYF.